The T cell receptor beta chain under discussion was sequenced for a study of blood T cell repertoires in COVID-19. Source study methods: Reference gene primer amplification yielded estimated nucleated cell counts. Clones were sequenced by immunoSEQ multiplex PCR, and TCRdb holds only the in-frame ones, with some missing. From that table come the V and J calls and clone size; the DNA was used to work out D and trimming. Of 450,000 to 500,000 clones in the sample, around 90% are singletons; the top ten hold roughly 0.7%. The CDR3 has 14 residues. Per the germline V gene, CDR1 is SGHRS and CDR2 is YFSETQ. V lost 4 bases and J lost 1; bases outside the gene matches: 2. This study enrolled people aged about 18 to 90 from under 25 US geographic areas.

The V and J genes are TRBV5-1 and TRBJ2-5; 9 positions match TRBD2. The TCR was taken from a woman in her late teens or twenties who had recovered from COVID-19. The sample consisted of PBMCs or T cells enriched from blood (not recorded which). The CDR3: CASSPGLAQETQYF. The CDR3 DNA reads TGCGCCAGCAGCCCGGGACTAGCCCAAGAGACCCAGTACTTC.